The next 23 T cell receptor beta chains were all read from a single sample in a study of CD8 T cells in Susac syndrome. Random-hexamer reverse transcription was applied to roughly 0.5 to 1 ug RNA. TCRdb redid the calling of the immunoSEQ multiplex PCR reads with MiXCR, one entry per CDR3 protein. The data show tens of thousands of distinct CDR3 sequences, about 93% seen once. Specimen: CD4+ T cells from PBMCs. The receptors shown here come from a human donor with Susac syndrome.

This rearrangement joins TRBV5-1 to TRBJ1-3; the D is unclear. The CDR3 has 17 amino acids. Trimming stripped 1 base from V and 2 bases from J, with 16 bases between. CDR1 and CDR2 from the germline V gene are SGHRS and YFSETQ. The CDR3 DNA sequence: TGCGCCAGCAGCTTGTGGAGTAGAGGGTTGGCTGGAAACACCATATATTTT. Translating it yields CASSLWSRGLAGNTIYF.

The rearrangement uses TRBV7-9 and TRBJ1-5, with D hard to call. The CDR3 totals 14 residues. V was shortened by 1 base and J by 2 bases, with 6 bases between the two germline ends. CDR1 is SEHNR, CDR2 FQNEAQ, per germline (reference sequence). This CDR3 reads CASSLGDRNQPQHF. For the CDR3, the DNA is TGTGCCAGCAGCTTAGGAGACCGCAATCAGCCCCAGCATTTT.

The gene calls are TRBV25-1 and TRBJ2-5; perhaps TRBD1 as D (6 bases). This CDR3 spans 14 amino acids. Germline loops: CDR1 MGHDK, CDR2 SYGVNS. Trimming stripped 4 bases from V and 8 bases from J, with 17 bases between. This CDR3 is CASSARAQGQTQYF. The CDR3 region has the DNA TGTGCCAGCAGTGCCCGGGCCCAGGGGCAAACCCAGTACTTC. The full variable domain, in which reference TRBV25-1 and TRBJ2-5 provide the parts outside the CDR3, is EADIYQTPRYLVIGTGKKITLECSQTMGHDKMYWYQQDPGMELHLIHYSYGVNSTEKGDLSSESTVSRIRTEHFPLTLESARPSHTSQYLCASSARAQGQTQYFGPGTRLLVL.

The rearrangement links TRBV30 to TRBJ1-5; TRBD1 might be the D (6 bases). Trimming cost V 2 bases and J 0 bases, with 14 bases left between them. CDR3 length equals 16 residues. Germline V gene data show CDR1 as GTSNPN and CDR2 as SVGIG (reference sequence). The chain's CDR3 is CAWSTSGHHSNQPQHF. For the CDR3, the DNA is TGTGCCTGGAGTACCTCGGGACATCATAGCAATCAGCCCCAGCATTTT.

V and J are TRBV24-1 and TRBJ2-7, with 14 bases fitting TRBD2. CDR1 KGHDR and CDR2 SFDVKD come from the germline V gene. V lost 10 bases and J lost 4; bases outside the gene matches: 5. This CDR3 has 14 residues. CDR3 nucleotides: TGTGCCACTGCGACTAGCGGGAGGGAGTACGAGCAGTACTTC. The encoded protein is CATATSGREYEQYF.

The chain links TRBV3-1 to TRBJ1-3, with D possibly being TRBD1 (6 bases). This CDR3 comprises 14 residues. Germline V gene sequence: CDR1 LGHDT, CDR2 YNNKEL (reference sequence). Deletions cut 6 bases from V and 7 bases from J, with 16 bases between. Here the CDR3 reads CASRYSWGANTIYF. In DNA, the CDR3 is TGTGCCAGCAGATACAGTTGGGGGGCGAACACCATATATTTT. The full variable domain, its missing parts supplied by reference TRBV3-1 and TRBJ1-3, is DTAVSQTPKYLVTQMGNDKSIKCEQNLGHDTMYWYKQDSKKFLKIMFSYNNKELIINETVPNRFSPKSPDKAHLNLHINSLELGDSAVYFCASRYSWGANTIYFGEGSWLTVV.

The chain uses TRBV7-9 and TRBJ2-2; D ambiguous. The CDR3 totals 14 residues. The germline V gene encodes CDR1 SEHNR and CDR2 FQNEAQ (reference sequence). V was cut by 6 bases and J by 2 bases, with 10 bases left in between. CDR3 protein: CASRQDVNTGELFF. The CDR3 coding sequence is TGTGCCAGCAGGCAGGACGTCAACACCGGGGAGCTGTTTTTT.

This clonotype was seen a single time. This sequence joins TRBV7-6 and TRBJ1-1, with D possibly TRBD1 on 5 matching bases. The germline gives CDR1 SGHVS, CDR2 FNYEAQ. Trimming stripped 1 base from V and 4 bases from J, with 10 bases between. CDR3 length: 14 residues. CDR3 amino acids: CASSLVRGSTEAFF. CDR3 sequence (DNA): TGTGCCAGCAGCTTAGTTCGGGGGAGCACTGAAGCTTTCTTT.

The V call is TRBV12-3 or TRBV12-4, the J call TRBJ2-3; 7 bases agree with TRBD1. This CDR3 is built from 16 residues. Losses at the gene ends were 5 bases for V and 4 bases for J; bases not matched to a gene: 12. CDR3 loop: CASSPYRGYSSDTQYF. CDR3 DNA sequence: TGTGCCAGCAGTCCTTACAGGGGATATTCATCAGATACGCAGTATTTT.

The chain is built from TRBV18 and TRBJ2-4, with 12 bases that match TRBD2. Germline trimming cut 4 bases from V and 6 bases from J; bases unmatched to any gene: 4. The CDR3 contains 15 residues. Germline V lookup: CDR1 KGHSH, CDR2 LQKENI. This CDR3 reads CASSRTSGDGNIQYF. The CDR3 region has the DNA TGTGCCAGCTCACGGACTAGCGGGGACGGAAACATTCAGTACTTC. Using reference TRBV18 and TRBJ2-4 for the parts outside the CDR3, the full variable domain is NAGVMQNPRHLVRRRGQEARLRCSPMKGHSHVYWYRQLPEEGLKFMVYLQKENIIDESGMPKERFSAEFPKEGPSILRIQQVVRGDSAAYFCASSRTSGDGNIQYFGAGTRLSVL.

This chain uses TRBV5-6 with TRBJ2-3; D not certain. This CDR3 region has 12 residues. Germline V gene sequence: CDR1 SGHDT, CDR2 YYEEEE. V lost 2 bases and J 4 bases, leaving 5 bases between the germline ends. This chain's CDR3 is CASSFSSDTQYF. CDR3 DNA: TGTGCCAGCAGCTTTAGCTCAGATACGCAGTATTTT.

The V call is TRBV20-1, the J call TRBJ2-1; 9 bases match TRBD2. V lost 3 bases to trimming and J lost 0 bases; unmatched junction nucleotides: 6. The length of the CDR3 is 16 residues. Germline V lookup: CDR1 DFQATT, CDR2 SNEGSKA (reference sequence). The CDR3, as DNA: TGCAGTGCTAGGTCGAGCGGGGGGAGCTCCTACAATGAGCAGTTCTTC. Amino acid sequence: CSARSSGGSSYNEQFF.

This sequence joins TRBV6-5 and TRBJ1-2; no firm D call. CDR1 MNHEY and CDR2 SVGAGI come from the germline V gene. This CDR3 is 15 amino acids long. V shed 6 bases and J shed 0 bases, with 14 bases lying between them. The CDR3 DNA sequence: TGTGCCAGCAGGCCCCCGATTCTCGCTAACTATGGCTACACCTTC. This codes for CASRPPILANYGYTF.

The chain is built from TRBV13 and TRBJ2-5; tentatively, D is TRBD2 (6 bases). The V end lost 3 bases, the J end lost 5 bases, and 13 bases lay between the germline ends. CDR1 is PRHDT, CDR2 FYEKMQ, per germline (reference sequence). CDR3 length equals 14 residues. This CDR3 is CASSFSTRVETQYF. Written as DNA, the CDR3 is TGTGCCAGCAGCTTCTCGACTAGGGTGGAGACCCAGTACTTC.

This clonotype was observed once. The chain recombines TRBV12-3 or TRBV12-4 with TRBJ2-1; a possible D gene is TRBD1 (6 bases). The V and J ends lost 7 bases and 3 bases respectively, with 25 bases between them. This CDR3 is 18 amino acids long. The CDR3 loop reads CASTPLGTLVRGYNEQFF. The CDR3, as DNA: TGTGCCAGCACCCCTTTGGGAACACTAGTCAGGGGCTACAATGAGCAGTTCTTC.

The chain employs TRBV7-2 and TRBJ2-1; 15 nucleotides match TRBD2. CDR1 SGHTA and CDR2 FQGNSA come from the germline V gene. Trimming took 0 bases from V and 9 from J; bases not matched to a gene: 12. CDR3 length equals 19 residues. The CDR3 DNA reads TGTGCCAGCAGCTTAGCTTCAGGGCGGACTAGCGGGAGGGCGGGTGAGCAGTTCTTC. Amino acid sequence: CASSLASGRTSGRAGEQFF.

The CDR3 is CASPPLTHTEAFF. The CDR3 DNA reads as TGTGCCAGCCCCCCCCTAACTCACACTGAAGCTTTCTTT. The chain joins TRBV21-1 to TRBJ1-1; TRBD1, as called in the table, went unchecked against the DNA. TRBV21-1 is a listed pseudogene. The CDR3 is made up of 13 amino acids.

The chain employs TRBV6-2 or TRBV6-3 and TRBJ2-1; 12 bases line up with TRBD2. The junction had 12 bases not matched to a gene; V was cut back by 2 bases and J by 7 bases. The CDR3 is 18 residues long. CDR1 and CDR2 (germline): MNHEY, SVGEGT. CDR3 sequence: CASSYRGTSGPKVNEQFF. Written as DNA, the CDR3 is TGTGCCAGCAGTTACCGGGGGACTAGCGGGCCAAAGGTAAATGAGCAGTTCTTC.

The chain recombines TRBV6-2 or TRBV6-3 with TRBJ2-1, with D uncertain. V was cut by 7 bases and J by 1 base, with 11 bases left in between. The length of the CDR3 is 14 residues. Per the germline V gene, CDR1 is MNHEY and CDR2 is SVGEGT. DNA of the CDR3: TGTGCCAGCACTGGGCCTCCATCCTACAATGAGCAGTTCTTC. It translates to CASTGPPSYNEQFF.

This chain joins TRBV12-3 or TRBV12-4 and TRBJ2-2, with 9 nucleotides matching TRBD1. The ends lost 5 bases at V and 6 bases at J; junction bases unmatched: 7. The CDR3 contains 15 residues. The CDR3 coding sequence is TGTGCCAGCAGTAGGGGGACAGGGCCTCCCGGGGAGCTGTTTTTT. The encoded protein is CASSRGTGPPGELFF.

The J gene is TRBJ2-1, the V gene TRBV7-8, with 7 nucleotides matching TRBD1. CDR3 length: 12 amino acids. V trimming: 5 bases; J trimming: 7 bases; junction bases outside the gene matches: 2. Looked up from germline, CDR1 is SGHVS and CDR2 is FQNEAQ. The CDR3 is CASSDRANEQFF. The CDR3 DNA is TGTGCCAGCAGCGACAGGGCAAATGAGCAGTTCTTC.

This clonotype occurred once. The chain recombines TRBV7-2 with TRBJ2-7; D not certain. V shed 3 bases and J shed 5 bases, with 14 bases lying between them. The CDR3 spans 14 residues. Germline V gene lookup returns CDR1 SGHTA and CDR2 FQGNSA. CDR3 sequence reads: CASSFPGRSNEQYF. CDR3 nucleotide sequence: TGTGCCAGCAGCTTCCCTGGACGAAGCAACGAGCAGTACTTC. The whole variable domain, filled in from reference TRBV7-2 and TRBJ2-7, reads GAGVSQSPSNKVTEKGKDVELRCDPISGHTALYWYRQSLGQGLEFLIYFQGNSAPDKSGLPSDRFSAERTGGSVSTLTIQRTQQEDSAVYLCASSFPGRSNEQYFGPGTRLTVT.

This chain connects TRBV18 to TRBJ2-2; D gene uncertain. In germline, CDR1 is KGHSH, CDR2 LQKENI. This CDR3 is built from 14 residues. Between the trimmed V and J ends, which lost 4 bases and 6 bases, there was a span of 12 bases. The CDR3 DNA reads TGTGCCAGCTCACAAAACCCAGTGGCCGGGGAGCTGTTTTTT. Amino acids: CASSQNPVAGELFF.